Each of the 27 T cell receptor beta chains below was sequenced from the same sample in a study of regulatory T cells in long-lasting Graves disease. Time point denoted: persistent/refractory GD, antithyroid drugs over 5 years with positive TRAb. With RNA extracted from PBMCs as input, the TCR library was made. With iRepertoire HTBI primers and Arm-PCR of CDR3 regions, TCR beta libraries were built. MiXCR, run by TCRdb on the multiplex PCR reads, gives a single entry per CDR3 protein. Of hundreds of thousands of distinct CDR3 sequences in the sample, roughly 21% are singletons; the top ten hold roughly 7.7%. The sample consisted of peripheral blood mononuclear cells (PBMCs), taken when the disease was refractory, from a patient treated with antithyroid drugs. The source is a female donor with Graves disease.

Worth noting for this clonotype: A read error may be the cause here, since a much bigger clone is one base away. The rearrangement joins TRBV27 to TRBJ1-4; D is perhaps TRBD1 (5 bases). The CDR3 contains 14 residues. V dropped 3 bases and J dropped 10 bases, with 15 bases sitting between them. Germline CDR1 reads MNHEY; CDR2 reads SMNVEV (reference sequence). CDR3 sequence: CASSLAGRDGKLFF. The CDR3 nucleotides are TGTGCCAGCAGTTTGGCAGGGCGAGACGGAAAACTGTTTTTT.

At least ten counts were recorded for this clonotype. This chain uses TRBV12-3 or TRBV12-4 with TRBJ2-7; D might be TRBD2 (6 bases). V lost 5 bases and J lost 5, with 13 bases in between. The CDR3 is made up of 13 amino acids. CDR3 sequence: CASSRDSSHEQYF. The CDR3 coding sequence is TGTGCCAGCAGTCGGGACTCCAGCCACGAGCAGTACTTC.

J is TRBJ2-6 and V is TRBV27; D not certain. V was shortened by 2 bases and J by 3 bases, with 11 bases between the two germline ends. CDR3 size: 16 residues. Germline V CDR1 and CDR2: MNHEY, SMNVEV (reference sequence). In DNA form, the CDR3 reads TGTGCCAGCAGTTTAGCATTCCTAGGTGGGGCCAACGTCCTGACTTTC. This sequence encodes CASSLAFLGGANVLTF.

This clonotype has more than one count but fewer than ten. In nucleotides, the CDR3 is TGTGCCAGCAGCTTAATTGTCGGGTCGTTGGATACGCAGTATTTT. As protein: CASSLIVGSLDTQYF. The chain is built from TRBV7-8 and TRBJ2-3, with D unclear. Germline V CDR1 and CDR2: SGHVS, FQNEAQ. The CDR3 totals 15 residues. V dropped 2 bases and J dropped 6 bases, with 15 bases sitting between them.

With regard to this clonotype: Possible read error: a much larger clone is one base away. The V call is TRBV28, the J call TRBJ2-5; 10 bases line up with TRBD2. J lost 2 bases, V lost 6 bases, and 12 bases had no gene match. CDR1 and CDR2 from the germline V gene are MDHEN and SYDVKM. The CDR3 runs to 17 residues. CDR3 DNA: TGTGCCAGCAGCAGGCGACAAGCGGGAGGGCGGCAAGAGACCCAGTACTTC. This codes for CASSRRQAGGRQETQYF.

This clonotype was detected ten times or more. CDR3 residues: CASLSPGEKLFF. Written as DNA, the CDR3 is TGTGCCAGCCTCTCCCCGGGGGAAAAACTGTTTTTT. V usage is TRBV28 and J usage is TRBJ1-4; D is unresolved. Germline V lookup: CDR1 MDHEN, CDR2 SYDVKM. The CDR3 is made up of 12 amino acids. V gave up 8 bases and J gave up 8 bases, with 12 bases separating them.

This chain links TRBV12-5 with TRBJ2-3; unclear D gene. V lost 2 bases to trimming and J lost 6 bases, with 9 bases between them. Germline loops: CDR1 LGHNT, CDR2 FRNRAP. The length of the CDR3 is 13 residues. The CDR3 loop is CASGLSYSDTQYF. The CDR3 DNA reads as TGTGCTAGTGGTTTGAGCTACAGCGATACGCAGTATTTT.

The J gene is TRBJ2-5, the V gene TRBV29-1, with 8 bases aligning to TRBD2. The germline V gene encodes CDR1 SQVTM and CDR2 ANQGSEA. V shed 0 bases, J shed 5 bases, and the junction held 8 bases outside the gene matches. The CDR3 is 15 residues long. The CDR3 here is CSVEDPGGASETQYF. The CDR3 DNA reads as TGCAGCGTTGAAGACCCCGGGGGGGCATCGGAGACCCAGTACTTC.

The J gene is TRBJ1-5, the V gene TRBV4-1, with a possible D match to TRBD1 (5 bases). The CDR3 sequence is 17 residues long. The germline V and J ends were trimmed by 1 base and 2 bases, with 15 bases remaining between them. Germline assignment: CDR1 MGHRA and CDR2 YSYEKL. This CDR3 reads CASSQVYGGEGNQPQHF. The DNA of the CDR3 is TGCGCCAGCAGCCAAGTATACGGGGGAGAGGGCAATCAGCCCCAGCATTTT.

The chain employs TRBV7-6 and TRBJ1-1; TRBD1 aligns across 8 bases. From germline, CDR1 is SGHVS and CDR2 FNYEAQ. This CDR3 has 16 residues. Trimming took 5 bases from V and 4 from J; bases not matched to a gene: 12. Here the CDR3 DNA reads TGTGCCAGCAGCCCCTCGACAGGGGAGGCTGGCACTGAAGCTTTCTTT. Its protein product is CASSPSTGEAGTEAFF.

This clonotype was found a few times. The CDR3 loop reads CASSSQPYQGYTF. The CDR3, as DNA: TGTGCCAGCAGCTCTCAACCCTACCAGGGCTACACCTTC. The rearrangement links TRBV7-2 to TRBJ1-2; D gene unclear. V was trimmed by 4 bases and J by 8 bases, leaving 14 bases between them. CDR1 is SGHTA and CDR2 is FQGNSA in the germline V gene. CDR3 length equals 13 residues.

At least ten counts were recorded for this clonotype. J is TRBJ1-2 and V is TRBV28; D gene unclear. CDR1 and CDR2 (germline): MDHEN, SYDVKM. The CDR3 totals 15 residues. The V gene lost 4 bases and the J gene lost 2 bases, with 14 bases spanning the gap. The CDR3 region is CASSSRTARNYGYTF. Written as DNA, the CDR3 is TGTGCCAGCAGTTCCAGGACGGCAAGAAACTATGGCTACACCTTC.

This clonotype was observed many times. J is TRBJ2-6 and V is TRBV20-1, with D perhaps matching TRBD1 (5 bases). There are 17 residues in the CDR3. Per the germline V gene, CDR1 is DFQATT and CDR2 is SNEGSKA (reference sequence). With 3 bases removed from V and 0 bases from J, the gap between germline ends came to 15 bases. CDR3: CSASSLQGSSGANVLTF. The CDR3 DNA reads as TGCAGTGCTAGTAGTTTGCAGGGAAGCTCTGGGGCCAACGTCCTGACTTTC.

The rearrangement links TRBV20-1 to TRBJ1-1; TRBD1 is a possible D gene (6 bases). This CDR3 spans 14 amino acids. Germline assignment: CDR1 DFQATT and CDR2 SNEGSKA (reference sequence). Trimming pared 6 bases from V and 4 bases from J, leaving 18 bases between. DNA for the CDR3: TGCAGTGCCCAAGAGACAGGAGGGAGCACTGAAGCTTTCTTT. Protein: CSAQETGGSTEAFF.

The chain combines TRBV18 with TRBJ1-3; D might be TRBD1 (6 bases). V was pared by 5 bases and J by 4 bases, with 15 bases between. Germline V gene lookup returns CDR1 KGHSH and CDR2 LQKENI. CDR3 size: 15 residues. CDR3 amino acids: CASSYETGGGNTIYF. In nucleotides, the CDR3 is TGTGCCAGCTCATATGAGACCGGGGGCGGAAACACCATATATTTT.

This clonotype was recorded only once. Germline is not matched at one junction end, which may reflect a read error. V gene TRBV29-1 combines with J gene TRBJ2-7; 12 bases match TRBD1. This CDR3 comprises 13 residues. CDR1 and CDR2 (germline): SQVTM, ANQGSEA. The DNA of the CDR3 is TGCAACGTTGCGGGACAGGGGGCCGACGAGCAGTACTTC. Translating it yields CNVAGQGADEQYF.

The chain employs TRBV12-3 or TRBV12-4 and TRBJ2-7, with TRBD2 identical over 9 bases. The CDR3 extends over 15 amino acids. With 3 bases clipped from V and 4 bases from J, the junction kept 7 bases outside the gene matches. The CDR3 is CASSFLAGVGYEQYF. The CDR3 DNA reads TGTGCCAGCAGTTTCTTAGCGGGAGTCGGTTACGAGCAGTACTTC.

This rearrangement joins TRBV19 to TRBJ1-5, with 8 bases fitting TRBD1. The CDR3 loop spans 17 amino acids. J was trimmed by 1 base and V by 5 bases; bases with no gene match: 10. CDR1 is LNHDA and CDR2 is SQIVND in the germline V gene (reference sequence). The CDR3 DNA reads TGTGCCAGTAGTTCAGACAGGGGCGTGATGAGCAATCAGCCCCAGCATTTT. It specifies CASSSDRGVMSNQPQHF.

The rearrangement joins TRBV11-3 to TRBJ2-5; 9 bases line up with TRBD2. Germline loops: CDR1 SGHNT, CDR2 YENEEA. The CDR3 runs 18 residues. Germline trimming cut 0 bases from V and 3 bases from J; bases unmatched to any gene: 11. CDR3 loop: CASSLDPPKAGGKETQYF. DNA of the CDR3: TGTGCCAGCAGCTTAGATCCCCCAAAAGCGGGAGGTAAAGAGACCCAGTACTTC. The full variable domain, with the rest looked up from reference TRBV11-3 and TRBJ2-5, is EAGVVQSPRYKIIEKKQPVAFWCNPISGHNTLYWYLQNLGQGPELLIRYENEEAVDDSQLPKDRFSAERLKGVDSTLKIQPAELGDSAVYLCASSLDPPKAGGKETQYFGPGTRLLVL.

A word on this clonotype: A far larger clone is a single base away, which makes a read error likely. The V gene is TRBV7-9, the J gene TRBJ1-6; 7 bases fit TRBD1. V shed 4 bases, J shed 7 bases, and the junction held 10 bases outside the gene matches. The CDR3 has 16 residues. Looked up from germline, CDR1 is SEHNR and CDR2 is FQNEAQ (reference sequence). The CDR3 DNA reads as TGTGCCAGCAGCTCGGACAGGATTCCGGGCAATTCACCCCTCCACTTT. Translating it yields CASSSDRIPGNSPLHF.

This clonotype appeared many times. This sequence joins TRBV28 and TRBJ1-1; 9 nucleotides agree with TRBD1. Germline V lookup: CDR1 MDHEN, CDR2 SYDVKM. Germline trimming cut 6 bases from V and 5 bases from J; bases unmatched to any gene: 7. The CDR3 loop spans 14 amino acids. In nucleotides, the CDR3 is TGTGCCAGCAGGGCTACAGGGGGCGTTACTGAAGCTTTCTTT. It encodes CASRATGGVTEAFF. Filled out from reference TRBV28 and TRBJ1-1, the complete variable domain reads DVKVTQSSRYLVKRTGEKVFLECVQDMDHENMFWYRQDPGLGLRLIYFSYDVKMKEKGDIPEGYSVSREKKERFSLILESASTNQTSMYLCASRATGGVTEAFFGQGTRLTVV.

This clonotype occurred a few times. The chain combines TRBV7-2 with TRBJ1-4; tentatively, D is TRBD1 (6 bases). Germline V gives CDR1 SGHTA, CDR2 FQGNSA. Between the trimmed V and J ends, which lost 4 bases and 7 bases, there was a span of 28 bases. This CDR3 region has 19 residues. The CDR3 loop is CASSSSERVGRGSGEKLFF. The CDR3 bases are TGTGCCAGCAGCTCCAGTGAAAGGGTGGGCAGGGGTTCCGGTGAAAAACTGTTTTTT.

The chain uses TRBV4-3 and TRBJ1-5; D gene unclear. The CDR3 sequence is 15 residues long. Germline V lookup: CDR1 LGHNA, CDR2 YSLEER. Trimming shortened V by 0 bases and J by 2 bases, and 8 bases separated the two germline ends. The CDR3: CASSQESTGNQPQHF. DNA for the CDR3: TGCGCCAGCAGCCAAGAGTCTACAGGCAATCAGCCCCAGCATTTT.

V usage is TRBV7-9 and J usage is TRBJ1-2; D gene uncertain. CDR1 SEHNR and CDR2 FQNEAQ come from the germline V gene (reference sequence). The CDR3 is 14 residues long. The V end lost 1 base, the J end lost 1 base, and 7 bases lay between the germline ends. CDR3 coding DNA: TGTGCCAGCAGCTTAGAAGAGATTAACTATGGCTACACCTTC. It encodes CASSLEEINYGYTF.

This clonotype was recorded many times. The chain uses TRBV19 and TRBJ2-5, with TRBD1 identical over 7 bases. V lost 6 bases and J lost 5; bases outside the gene matches: 6. Germline V lookup: CDR1 LNHDA, CDR2 SQIVND (reference sequence). The CDR3 sequence is 13 residues long. CDR3 loop: CASRKGQMETQYF. In DNA, the CDR3 is TGTGCCAGTAGAAAGGGACAGATGGAGACCCAGTACTTC.

The rearrangement joins TRBV6-5 to TRBJ1-5; no clear D. The germline CDR1 and CDR2 sequences are MNHEY and SVGAGI. Trimming pared 2 bases from V and 9 bases from J, leaving 11 bases between. This CDR3 is 13 amino acids long. CDR3 coding DNA: TGTGCCAGCAGTTACGTCAAGGCGGGGCCCCAGCATTTT. This sequence encodes CASSYVKAGPQHF.

The chain combines TRBV5-6 with TRBJ2-4; the D call may be TRBD1 or TRBD2 (5 bases each). CDR1 and CDR2 (germline): SGHDT, YYEEEE. V shed 4 bases and J shed 0 bases, with 11 bases lying between them. The CDR3 extends over 15 amino acids. The CDR3: CASSPGTVAKNIQYF. In DNA form, the CDR3 reads TGTGCCAGCAGCCCCGGGACCGTAGCCAAAAACATTCAGTACTTC.